A single sample gave rise to the 17 T cell receptor beta chains below, sequenced in a study of T cells in Graves' hyperthyroidism and ophthalmopathy. Amplification yielded TCR beta CDR3 regions, with RNA transcripts as the source. HTBI primers were employed in a first-round RT-PCR of the TCR CDR3. TCRdb itself ran the multiplex PCR reads through MiXCR, one entry per CDR3 protein. The sample lists roughly 330,000 distinct CDR3 sequences, roughly 17% occurring once. Sequenced input: blood. The receptors here all came from a man aged 25-45 years with Graves' hyperthyroidism.

This clonotype was recorded at least ten times. V gene TRBV6-2 or TRBV6-3 combines with J gene TRBJ1-5; D not certain. Germline V CDR1 and CDR2: MNHEY, SVGEGT. This CDR3 is built from 14 residues. V was trimmed by 2 bases and J by 2 bases, leaving 7 bases between them. The CDR3, as DNA: TGTGCCAGCAGTTACAATCGGGGCAATCAGCCCCAGCATTTT. Encoded protein: CASSYNRGNQPQHF.

This clonotype was observed many times. The chain carries TRBV6-2 or TRBV6-3 and TRBJ2-7; D is unresolved. This CDR3 has 13 residues. V lost 5 bases and J 5 bases, leaving 13 bases between the germline ends. Germline lookup yields CDR1 MNHEY and CDR2 SVGEGT. Written as DNA, the CDR3 is TGTGCCAGCAGTGCCGGTGAGGTGAACGAGCAGTACTTC. It specifies CASSAGEVNEQYF.

The gene calls are TRBV20-1 and TRBJ1-6; D is undetermined. Trimming took off 0 bases at V and 7 bases at J, with 16 bases between the two ends. Germline V gives CDR1 DFQATT, CDR2 SNEGSKA (reference sequence). The CDR3 contains 16 residues. CDR3 sequence: CSARDRGRPWNSPLHF. The CDR3 DNA reads TGCAGTGCTAGAGATCGTGGCCGACCATGGAATTCACCCCTCCACTTT.

This clonotype was seen at least ten times. V usage is TRBV12-3 or TRBV12-4 and J usage is TRBJ2-2; 10 bases agree with TRBD1. J was trimmed by 4 bases and V by 6 bases; bases with no gene match: 8. The CDR3 is 16 residues long. Here the CDR3 reads CASSLQTGGGTGELFF. The CDR3 DNA follows: TGTGCCAGCAGCTTACAGACAGGGGGCGGCACCGGGGAGCTGTTTTTT.

This clonotype occurred many times. This sequence joins TRBV3-1 and TRBJ2-5, with TRBD2 matching over 7 bases. Germline V lookup: CDR1 LGHDT, CDR2 YNNKEL (reference sequence). The CDR3 length is 15 residues. After removal of 0 bases from V and 5 bases from J, the junction contained 6 bases not matched to a gene. The CDR3 sequence: CASSQEWVGRETQYF. The CDR3 DNA reads TGTGCCAGCAGCCAAGAGTGGGTCGGGAGGGAGACCCAGTACTTC.

This clonotype was observed at least ten times. The chain has TRBV19 and TRBJ1-5; D remains ambiguous. CDR3 length: 15 amino acids. Germline V gives CDR1 LNHDA, CDR2 SQIVND (reference sequence). Trimming cost V 3 bases and J 5 bases, with 14 bases left between them. Here the CDR3 reads CASSMGARTYQPQHF. The CDR3 DNA follows: TGTGCCAGTAGTATGGGCGCACGGACGTATCAGCCCCAGCATTTT.

This clonotype was counted at least ten times. For the CDR3, the DNA is TGTGCCAGCAGTCTAACTACAGGGTTGAAGACCCAGTACTTC. It specifies CASSLTTGLKTQYF. The genes are TRBV28 and TRBJ2-5; D is possibly TRBD1 (6 bases). The CDR3 extends over 14 amino acids. The V end lost 5 bases, the J end lost 6 bases, and 16 bases lay between the germline ends. CDR1 MDHEN and CDR2 SYDVKM come from the germline V gene.

This clonotype came up many times. V and J are TRBV5-1 and TRBJ1-2; 10 bases agree with TRBD1. The CDR3 is made up of 12 amino acids. The junction had 4 bases not matched to a gene; V was cut back by 4 bases and J by 10 bases. Looked up from germline, CDR1 is SGHRS and CDR2 is YFSETQ. CDR3 residues: CASSPGQGFYTF. The CDR3, as DNA: TGCGCCAGCAGCCCGGGACAGGGGTTCTACACCTTC.

This clonotype was seen repeatedly, ten times or more. The chain joins TRBV6-5 to TRBJ1-1; TRBD1 is a possible D gene (5 bases). The CDR3 sequence is 12 residues long. The V end was cut by 2 bases, the J end by 5 bases, with 6 bases between. CDR1 is MNHEY and CDR2 is SVGAGI in the germline V gene. CDR3 in DNA: TGTGCCAGCAGTTACGGGGGGACTGAAGCTTTCTTT. The encoded protein is CASSYGGTEAFF.

The chain links TRBV11-2 to TRBJ2-1, with TRBD2 identical over 8 bases. The V gene end was trimmed by 2 bases and the J gene end by 6 bases; junction bases not matched to a gene: 12. This CDR3 is 17 amino acids long. Germline V gene lookup returns CDR1 SGHAT and CDR2 FQNNGV. In DNA, the CDR3 is TGTGCCAGCAGCTTAAAGGGACTACTAGCGGACCGCAATGAGCAGTTCTTC. It yields the protein CASSLKGLLADRNEQFF. Looking up the rest from reference TRBV11-2 and TRBJ2-1 gives the full variable domain: EAGVAQSPRYKIIEKRQSVAFWCNPISGHATLYWYQQILGQGPKLLIQFQNNGVVDDSQLPKDRFSAERLKGVDSTLKIQPAKLEDSAVYLCASSLKGLLADRNEQFFGPGTRLTVL.

This clonotype has only a few counts. V gene TRBV19 combines with J gene TRBJ1-2; D unresolved. CDR1 is LNHDA, CDR2 SQIVND, per germline (reference sequence). This CDR3 has 14 amino acids. Trimming pared 2 bases from V and 7 bases from J, leaving 14 bases between. The CDR3 loop is CASSINQALTGYTF. As DNA, the CDR3 is TGTGCCAGTAGTATAAATCAGGCGCTCACTGGCTACACCTTC.

V usage is TRBV5-6 and J usage is TRBJ2-1; no firm D call. Germline values: CDR1 SGHDT, CDR2 YYEEEE. The CDR3 is 16 amino acids. V lost 1 base, J lost 4 bases, and 15 bases lay in between. The CDR3 DNA reads TGTGCCAGCAGCTTGCTTTTTCATACGGAGTACAATGAGCAGTTCTTC. The encoded protein is CASSLLFHTEYNEQFF.

The chain joins TRBV20-1 to TRBJ2-7, with 14 positions matching TRBD2. V gave up 0 bases and J gave up 2 bases; unmatched junction bases: 9. The CDR3 spans 18 residues. Looked up from germline, CDR1 is DFQATT and CDR2 is SNEGSKA (reference sequence). This CDR3 reads CSARDRLAGGRGPYEQYF. The CDR3 DNA reads TGCAGTGCTAGAGATCGACTAGCGGGAGGGAGAGGACCCTACGAGCAGTACTTC.

This clonotype has ten or more counts. The V call is TRBV20-1, the J call TRBJ2-1; TRBD2 is a possible D gene (6 bases). Germline CDR1 is DFQATT and CDR2 is SNEGSKA (reference sequence). This CDR3 comprises 14 residues. Between the trimmed V and J ends, which lost 5 bases and 3 bases, there was a span of 14 bases. The CDR3 DNA follows: TGCAGTGCTCAGCGGACTATTAGCTACAATGAGCAGTTCTTC. Its protein product is CSAQRTISYNEQFF.

Points on this clonotype: The junction departs from the called germline gene at one end, perhaps through a read error. The chain has TRBV7-9 and TRBJ2-4; 12 bases are a match to TRBD2. Germline CDR1 is SEHNR and CDR2 is FQNEAQ (reference sequence). The CDR3 sequence is 16 residues long. CDR3 residues: CASSLTSGSIKNIQCF. In DNA form, the CDR3 reads TGTGCCAGCAGCTTGACTAGCGGGAGTATCAAAAACATTCAGTGCTTC.

The chain recombines TRBV28 with TRBJ2-3, with D perhaps TRBD1 (6 bases). Per germline, CDR1 MDHEN and CDR2 SYDVKM. This CDR3 is built from 14 residues. The germline V and J ends were trimmed by 3 bases and 0 bases, with 7 bases remaining between them. CDR3 coding DNA: TGTGCCAGCAGTTTTAGGGGGAGCACAGATACGCAGTATTTT. This sequence encodes CASSFRGSTDTQYF.

About this clonotype itself: One junction end does not reproduce the germline sequence, and a read error may be involved. The chain recombines TRBV7-7 with TRBJ2-5; possibly TRBD1 for D (5 bases). The CDR3 sequence is 15 residues long. Per germline, CDR1 SSHAT and CDR2 FNYEAQ (reference sequence). The CDR3 loop reads CASSLLQGSLETQYF. CDR3 DNA: TGTGCTAGCAGCTTACTCCAGGGTAGTTTGGAGACCCAGTACTTC.